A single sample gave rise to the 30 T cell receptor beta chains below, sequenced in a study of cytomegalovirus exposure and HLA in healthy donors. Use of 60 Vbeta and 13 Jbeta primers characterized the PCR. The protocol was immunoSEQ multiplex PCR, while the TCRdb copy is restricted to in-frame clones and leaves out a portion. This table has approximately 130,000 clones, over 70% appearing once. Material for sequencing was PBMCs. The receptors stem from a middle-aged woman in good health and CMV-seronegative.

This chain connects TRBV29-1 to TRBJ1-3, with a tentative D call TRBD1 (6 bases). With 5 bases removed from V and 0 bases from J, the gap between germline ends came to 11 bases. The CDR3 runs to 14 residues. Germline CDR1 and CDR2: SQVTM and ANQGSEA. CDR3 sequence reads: CSVTGPSSGNTIYF. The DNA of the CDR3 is TGCAGCGTTACAGGGCCCAGCTCTGGAAACACCATATATTTT.

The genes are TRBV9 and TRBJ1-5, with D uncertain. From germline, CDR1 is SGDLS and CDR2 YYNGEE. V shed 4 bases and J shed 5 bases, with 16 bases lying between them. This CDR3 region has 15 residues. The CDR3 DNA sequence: TGTGCCAGCAGCTACCGAGGAGGGCCAGATCAGCCCCAGCATTTT. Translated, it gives CASSYRGGPDQPQHF.

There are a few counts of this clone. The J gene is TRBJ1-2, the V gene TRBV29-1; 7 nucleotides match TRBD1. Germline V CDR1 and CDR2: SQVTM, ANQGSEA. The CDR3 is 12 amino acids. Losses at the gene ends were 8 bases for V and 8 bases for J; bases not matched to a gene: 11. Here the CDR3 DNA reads TGCAGCCTTGGTGACAGGGATGAGGGCTACACCTTC. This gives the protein CSLGDRDEGYTF.

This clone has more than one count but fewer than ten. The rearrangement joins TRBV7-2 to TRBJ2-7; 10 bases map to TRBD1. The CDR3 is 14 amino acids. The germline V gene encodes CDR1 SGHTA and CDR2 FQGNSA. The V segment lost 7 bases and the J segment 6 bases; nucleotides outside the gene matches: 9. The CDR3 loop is CASTQGQGFFEQYF. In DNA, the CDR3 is TGTGCCAGCACCCAGGGACAGGGGTTTTTCGAGCAGTACTTC.

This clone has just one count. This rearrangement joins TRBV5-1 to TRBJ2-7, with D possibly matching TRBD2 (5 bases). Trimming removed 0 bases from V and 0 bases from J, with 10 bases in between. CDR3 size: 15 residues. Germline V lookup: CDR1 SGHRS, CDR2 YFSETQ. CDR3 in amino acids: CASSLGGFSSYEQYF. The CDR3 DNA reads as TGCGCCAGCAGCTTGGGCGGGTTCAGCTCCTACGAGCAGTACTTC.

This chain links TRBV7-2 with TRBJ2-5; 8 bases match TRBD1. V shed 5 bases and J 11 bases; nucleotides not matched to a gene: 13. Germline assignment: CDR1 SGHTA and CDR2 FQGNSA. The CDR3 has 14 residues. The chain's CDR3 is CASSPGQGSWEQYF. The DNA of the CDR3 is TGTGCCAGCAGCCCCGGACAGGGCTCGTGGGAGCAGTACTTC. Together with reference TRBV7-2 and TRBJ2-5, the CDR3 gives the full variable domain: GAGVSQSPSNKVTEKGKDVELRCDPISGHTALYWYRQSLGQGLEFLIYFQGNSAPDKSGLPSDRFSAERTGGSVSTLTIQRTQQEDSAVYLCASSPGQGSWEQYFGPGTRLLVL.

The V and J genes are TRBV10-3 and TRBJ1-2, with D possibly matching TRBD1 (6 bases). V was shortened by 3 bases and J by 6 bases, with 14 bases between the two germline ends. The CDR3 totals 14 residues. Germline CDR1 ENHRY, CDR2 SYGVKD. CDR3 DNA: TGTGCCATCAGTGAAAGGACAGCCTCAGATGGCTACACCTTC. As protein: CAISERTASDGYTF.

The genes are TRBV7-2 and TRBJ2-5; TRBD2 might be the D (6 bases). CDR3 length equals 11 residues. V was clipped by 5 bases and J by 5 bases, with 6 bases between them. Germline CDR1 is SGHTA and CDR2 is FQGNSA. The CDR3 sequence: CASSGGETQYF. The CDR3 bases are TGTGCCAGCAGCGGGGGGGAGACCCAGTACTTC.

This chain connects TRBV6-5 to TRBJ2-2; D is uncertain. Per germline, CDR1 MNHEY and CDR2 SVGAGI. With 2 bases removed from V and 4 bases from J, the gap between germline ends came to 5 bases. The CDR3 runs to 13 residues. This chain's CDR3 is CASSYGPTGELFF. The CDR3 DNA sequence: TGTGCCAGCAGTTACGGGCCCACCGGGGAGCTGTTTTTT.

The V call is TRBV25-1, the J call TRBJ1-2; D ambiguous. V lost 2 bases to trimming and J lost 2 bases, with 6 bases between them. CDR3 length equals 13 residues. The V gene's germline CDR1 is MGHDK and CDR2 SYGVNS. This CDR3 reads CASSEILNYGYTF. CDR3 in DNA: TGTGCCAGCAGTGAAATCTTGAACTATGGCTACACCTTC.

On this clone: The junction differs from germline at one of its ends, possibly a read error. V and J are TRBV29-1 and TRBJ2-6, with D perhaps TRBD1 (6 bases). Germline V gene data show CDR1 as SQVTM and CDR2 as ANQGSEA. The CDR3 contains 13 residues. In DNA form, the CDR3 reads TGCAGCGCCTTGGGGGCTGGGGCCAACGGCCTGACTTTC. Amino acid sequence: CSALGAGANGLTF.

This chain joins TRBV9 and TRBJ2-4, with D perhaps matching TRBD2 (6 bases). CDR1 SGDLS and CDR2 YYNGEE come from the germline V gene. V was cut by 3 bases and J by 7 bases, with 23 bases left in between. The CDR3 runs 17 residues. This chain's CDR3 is CASSALPGGPMGNIQYF. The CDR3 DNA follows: TGTGCCAGCAGCGCCCTACCCGGAGGGCCGATGGGGAACATTCAGTACTTC.

The CDR3 nucleotides read TGTGCCAGCAGCGTAGGAGGGACAGGGGGTCGGGAGACCCAGTACTTC. Amino acid sequence: CASSVGGTGGRETQYF. The V and J genes are TRBV9 and TRBJ2-5; 11 positions agree with TRBD1. J lost 5 bases, V lost 0 bases, and 6 bases had no gene match. The CDR3 runs to 16 residues. CDR1 SGDLS and CDR2 YYNGEE come from the germline V gene.

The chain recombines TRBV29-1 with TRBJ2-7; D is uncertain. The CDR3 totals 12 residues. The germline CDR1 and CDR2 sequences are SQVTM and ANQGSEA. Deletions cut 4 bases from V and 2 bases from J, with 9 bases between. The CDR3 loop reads CSVGPAAYEQYF. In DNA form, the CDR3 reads TGCAGCGTTGGCCCTGCGGCCTACGAGCAGTACTTC.

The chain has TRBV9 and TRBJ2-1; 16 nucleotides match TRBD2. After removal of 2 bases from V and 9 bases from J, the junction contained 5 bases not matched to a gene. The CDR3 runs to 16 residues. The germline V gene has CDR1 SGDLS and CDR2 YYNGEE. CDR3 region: CASSVGTSGGAGEQFF. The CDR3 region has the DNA TGTGCCAGCAGCGTCGGGACTAGCGGGGGGGCCGGTGAGCAGTTCTTC.

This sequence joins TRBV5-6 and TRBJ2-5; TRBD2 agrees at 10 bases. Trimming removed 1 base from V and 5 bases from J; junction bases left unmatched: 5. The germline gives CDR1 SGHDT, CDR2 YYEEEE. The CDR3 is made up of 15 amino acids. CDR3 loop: CASSLQRGGRETQYF. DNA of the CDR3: TGTGCCAGCAGCTTGCAGCGGGGGGGCCGGGAGACCCAGTACTTC. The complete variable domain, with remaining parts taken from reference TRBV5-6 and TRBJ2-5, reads DAGVTQSPTHLIKTRGQQVTLRCSPKSGHDTVSWYQQALGQGPQFIFQYYEEEERQRGNFPDRFSGHQFPNYSSELNVNALLLGDSALYLCASSLQRGGRETQYFGPGTRLLVL.

CDR3 in DNA: TGTGCCTGGAGTTTCCAGGGCGGCGGGGAGCTGTTTTTT. Translation: CAWSFQGGGELFF. This chain connects TRBV30 to TRBJ2-2; D might be TRBD1 (5 bases). CDR1 and CDR2 (germline): GTSNPN, SVGIG (reference sequence). This CDR3 contains 13 residues. V lost 2 bases, J lost 7 bases, and 11 bases lay in between.

CDR3 DNA sequence: TGCGCCAGCAGTAGGACAGGGGGCGAAGAGACCCAGTACTTC. Its translation: CASSRTGGEETQYF. J is TRBJ2-5 and V is TRBV5-1; TRBD1 agrees at 11 bases. Germline-derived CDR1 and CDR2 are SGHRS and YFSETQ. This CDR3 has 14 residues. The junction had 3 bases not matched to a gene; V was cut back by 5 bases and J by 3 bases. The variable domain in full, with the rest retrieved from reference TRBV5-1 and TRBJ2-5, is KAGVTQTPRYLIKTRGQQVTLSCSPISGHRSVSWYQQTPGQGLQFLFEYFSETQRNKGNFPGRFSGRQFSNSRSEMNVSTLELGDSALYLCASSRTGGEETQYFGPGTRLLVL.

As DNA, the CDR3 is TGTGCCTGGAGCCTCAGGTTCGGAGAGACCCAGTACTTC. It translates to CAWSLRFGETQYF. V and J are TRBV30 and TRBJ2-5; D is undetermined. Trimming removed 3 bases at V and 4 bases at J, with 12 bases between. Germline values: CDR1 GTSNPN, CDR2 SVGIG (reference sequence). This CDR3 spans 13 amino acids. The complete variable domain, with remaining parts taken from reference TRBV30 and TRBJ2-5, reads SQTIHQWPATLVQPVGSPLSLECTVEGTSNPNLYWYRQAAGRGLQLLFYSVGIGQISSEVPQNLSASRPQDRQFILSSKKLLLSDSGFYLCAWSLRFGETQYFGPGTRLLVL.

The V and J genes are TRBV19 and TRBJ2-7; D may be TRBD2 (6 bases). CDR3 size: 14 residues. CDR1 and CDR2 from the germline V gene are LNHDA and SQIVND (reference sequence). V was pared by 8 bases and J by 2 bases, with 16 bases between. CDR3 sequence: CASSRDSGAYEQYF. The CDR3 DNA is TGTGCCAGTTCCCGGGACTCCGGGGCCTACGAGCAGTACTTC.

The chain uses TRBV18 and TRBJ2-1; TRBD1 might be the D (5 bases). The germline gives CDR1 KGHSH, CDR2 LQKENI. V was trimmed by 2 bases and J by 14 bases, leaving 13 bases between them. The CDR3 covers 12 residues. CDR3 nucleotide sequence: TGTGCCAGCTCACCAATCGGGCAGGGAAAGTTCTTC. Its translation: CASSPIGQGKFF.

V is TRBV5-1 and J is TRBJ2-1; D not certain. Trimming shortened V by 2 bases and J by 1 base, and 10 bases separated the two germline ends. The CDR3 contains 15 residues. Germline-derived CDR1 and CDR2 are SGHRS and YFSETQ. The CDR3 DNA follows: TGCGCCAGCAGCTTTTCGACTGGTTCCTACAATGAGCAGTTCTTC. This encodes CASSFSTGSYNEQFF.

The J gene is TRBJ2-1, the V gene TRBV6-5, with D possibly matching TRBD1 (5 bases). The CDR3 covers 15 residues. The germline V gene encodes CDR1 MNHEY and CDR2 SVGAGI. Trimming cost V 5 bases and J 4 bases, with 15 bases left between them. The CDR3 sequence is CASSPQAPVYNEQFF. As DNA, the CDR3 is TGTGCCAGCAGTCCACAGGCCCCGGTGTACAATGAGCAGTTCTTC.

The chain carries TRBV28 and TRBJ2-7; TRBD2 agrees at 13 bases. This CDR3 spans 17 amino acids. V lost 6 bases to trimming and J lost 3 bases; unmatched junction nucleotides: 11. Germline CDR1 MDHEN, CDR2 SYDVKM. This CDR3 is CASSRPTSGRDLYEQYF. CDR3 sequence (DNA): TGTGCCAGCAGCCGTCCTACTAGCGGGAGGGATCTCTACGAGCAGTACTTC.

CDR3 sequence: CASSQDLFTSGITYEQYF. The CDR3 DNA reads TGCGCCAGCAGCCAAGACCTCTTCACTAGCGGGATTACCTACGAGCAGTACTTC. This rearrangement joins TRBV4-1 to TRBJ2-7; 10 nucleotides line up with TRBD2. V shed 0 bases, J shed 2 bases, and the junction held 10 bases outside the gene matches. CDR1 is MGHRA, CDR2 YSYEKL, per germline. The CDR3 runs to 18 residues.

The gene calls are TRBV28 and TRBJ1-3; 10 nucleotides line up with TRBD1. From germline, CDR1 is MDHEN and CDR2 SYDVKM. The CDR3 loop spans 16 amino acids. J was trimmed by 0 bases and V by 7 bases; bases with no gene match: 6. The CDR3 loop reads CASKTGGHLSGNTIYF. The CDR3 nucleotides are TGTGCCAGCAAGACAGGGGGCCACCTCTCTGGAAACACCATATATTTT.

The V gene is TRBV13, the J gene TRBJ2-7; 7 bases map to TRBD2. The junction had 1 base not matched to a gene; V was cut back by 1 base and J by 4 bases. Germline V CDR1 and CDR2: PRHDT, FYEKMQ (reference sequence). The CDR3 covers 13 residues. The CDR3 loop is CASSLAGGYEQYF. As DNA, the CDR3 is TGTGCCAGCAGCTTAGCGGGGGGTTACGAGCAGTACTTC.

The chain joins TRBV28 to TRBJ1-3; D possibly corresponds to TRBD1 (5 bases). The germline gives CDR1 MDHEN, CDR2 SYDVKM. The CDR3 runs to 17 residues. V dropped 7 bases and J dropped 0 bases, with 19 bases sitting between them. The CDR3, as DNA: TGTGCCAGCACCGTGACAGCGATCCCTACCTCTGGAAACACCATATATTTT. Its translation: CASTVTAIPTSGNTIYF.

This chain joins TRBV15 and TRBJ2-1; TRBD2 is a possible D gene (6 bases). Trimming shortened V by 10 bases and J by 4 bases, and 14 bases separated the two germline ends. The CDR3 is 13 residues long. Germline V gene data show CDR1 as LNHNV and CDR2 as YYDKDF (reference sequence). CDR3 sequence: CASEGLPYNEQFF. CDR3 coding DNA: TGTGCCAGCGAGGGACTCCCTTACAATGAGCAGTTCTTC.

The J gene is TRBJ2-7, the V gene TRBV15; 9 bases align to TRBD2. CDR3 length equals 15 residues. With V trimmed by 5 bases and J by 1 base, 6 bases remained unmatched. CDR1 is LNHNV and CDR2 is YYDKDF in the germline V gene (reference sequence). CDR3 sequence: CATSEAGGLSYEQYF. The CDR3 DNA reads TGTGCCACCAGCGAAGCGGGAGGTCTTTCCTACGAGCAGTACTTC.